One T cell receptor (beta chain) is described in this entry. This entry comes from a study of T cell changes during pregnancy in multiple sclerosis. Measured with immunoSEQ multiplex PCR; TCRdb has only the in-frame clones, and not every one. This table holds around 96,000 clones, approximately 95% found once. The CDR3 runs 14 residues. The germline gives CDR1 SGDLS, CDR2 YYNGEE. Trimming pared 1 base from V and 1 base from J, leaving 8 bases between. The receptor comes from a female donor with multiple sclerosis, enrolled in a pregnancy study. The starting material was peripheral blood, obtained in the first trimester of pregnancy. The genes are TRBV9 and TRBJ1-2; D remains unclear. CDR3: CASSVRRDNYGYTF. CDR3 nucleotide sequence: TGTGCCAGCAGCGTACGACGGGATAACTATGGCTACACCTTC.